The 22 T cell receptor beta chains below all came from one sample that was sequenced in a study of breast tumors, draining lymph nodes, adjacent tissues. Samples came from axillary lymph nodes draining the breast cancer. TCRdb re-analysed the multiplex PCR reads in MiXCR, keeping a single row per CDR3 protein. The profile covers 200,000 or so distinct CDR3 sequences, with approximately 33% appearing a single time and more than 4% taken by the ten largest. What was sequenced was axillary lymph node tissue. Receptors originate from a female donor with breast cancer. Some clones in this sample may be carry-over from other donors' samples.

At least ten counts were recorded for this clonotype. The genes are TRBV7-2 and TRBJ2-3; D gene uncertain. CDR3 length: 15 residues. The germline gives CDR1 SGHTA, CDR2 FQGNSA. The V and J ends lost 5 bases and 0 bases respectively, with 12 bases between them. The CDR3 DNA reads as TGTGCCAGCAGCCCTATCGGCAGTAGCACAGATACGCAGTATTTT. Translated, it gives CASSPIGSSTDTQYF.

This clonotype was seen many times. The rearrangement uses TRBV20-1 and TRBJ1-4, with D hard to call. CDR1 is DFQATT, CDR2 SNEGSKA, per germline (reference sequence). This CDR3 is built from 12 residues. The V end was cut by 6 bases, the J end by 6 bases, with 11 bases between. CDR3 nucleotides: TGCAGTGCCTACTACACGGATGAAAAACTGTTTTTT. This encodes CSAYYTDEKLFF.

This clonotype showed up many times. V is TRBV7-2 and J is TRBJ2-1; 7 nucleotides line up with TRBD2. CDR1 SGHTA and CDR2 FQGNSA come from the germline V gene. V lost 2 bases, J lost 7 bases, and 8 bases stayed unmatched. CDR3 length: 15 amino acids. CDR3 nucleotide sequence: TGTGCCAGCAGCTTAAGAGCTGGGGAGGGGAATGAGCAGTTCTTC. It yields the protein CASSLRAGEGNEQFF.

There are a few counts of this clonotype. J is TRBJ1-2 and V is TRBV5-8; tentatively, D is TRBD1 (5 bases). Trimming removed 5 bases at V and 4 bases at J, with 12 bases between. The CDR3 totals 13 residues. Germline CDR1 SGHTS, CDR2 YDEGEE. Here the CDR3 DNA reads TGTGCCAGCAGTCTGGACGGGACCTATGGCTACACCTTC. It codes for CASSLDGTYGYTF. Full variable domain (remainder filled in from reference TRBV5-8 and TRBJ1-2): EAGVTQSPTHLIKTRGQQATLRCSPISGHTSVYWYQQALGLGLQFLLWYDEGEERNRGNFPPRFSGRQFPNYSSELNVNALELEDSALYLCASSLDGTYGYTFGSGTRLTVV.

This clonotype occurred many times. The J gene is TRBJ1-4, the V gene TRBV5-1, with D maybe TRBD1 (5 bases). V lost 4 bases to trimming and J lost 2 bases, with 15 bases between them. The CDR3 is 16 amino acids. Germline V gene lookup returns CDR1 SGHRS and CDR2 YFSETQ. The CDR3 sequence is CASSPGPRNTNEKLFF. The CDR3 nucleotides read TGCGCCAGCAGCCCAGGGCCACGAAACACTAATGAAAAACTGTTTTTT.

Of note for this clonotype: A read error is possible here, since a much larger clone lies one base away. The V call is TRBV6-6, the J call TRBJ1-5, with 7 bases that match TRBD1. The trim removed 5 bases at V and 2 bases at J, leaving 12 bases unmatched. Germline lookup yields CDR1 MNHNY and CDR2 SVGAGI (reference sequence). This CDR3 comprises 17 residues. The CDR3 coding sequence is TGTGCCAGCAGTGACCCCAGGGGGGGTGGTGGCAATCAGCCCCAGCATTTT. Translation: CASSDPRGGGGNQPQHF.

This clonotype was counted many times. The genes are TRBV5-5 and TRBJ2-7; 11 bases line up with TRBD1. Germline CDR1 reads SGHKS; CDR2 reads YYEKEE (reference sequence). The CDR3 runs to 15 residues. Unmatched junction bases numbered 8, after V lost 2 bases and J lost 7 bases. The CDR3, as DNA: TGTGCCAGCAGCTTCACCGGGACAGGGGGTAGGGAGCAGTACTTC. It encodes CASSFTGTGGREQYF.

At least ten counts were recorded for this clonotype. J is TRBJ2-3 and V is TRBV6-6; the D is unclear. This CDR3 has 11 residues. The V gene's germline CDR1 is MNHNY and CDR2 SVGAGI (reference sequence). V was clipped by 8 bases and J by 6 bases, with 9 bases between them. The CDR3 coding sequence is TGTGCCAGCCGGACCTTTGATACGCAGTATTTT. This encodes CASRTFDTQYF.

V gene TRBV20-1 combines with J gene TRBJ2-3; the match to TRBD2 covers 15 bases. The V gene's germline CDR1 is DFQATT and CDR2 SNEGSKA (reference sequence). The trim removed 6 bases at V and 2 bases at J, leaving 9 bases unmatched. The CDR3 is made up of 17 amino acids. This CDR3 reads CSAIGTSGRTTTDTQYF. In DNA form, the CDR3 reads TGCAGTGCCATAGGGACTAGCGGGAGGACGACCACAGATACGCAGTATTTT.

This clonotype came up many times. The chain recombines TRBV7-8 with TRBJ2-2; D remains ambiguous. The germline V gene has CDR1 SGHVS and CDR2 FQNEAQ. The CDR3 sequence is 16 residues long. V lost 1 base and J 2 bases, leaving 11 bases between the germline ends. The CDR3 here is CASSLEAERNTGELFF. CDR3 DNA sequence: TGTGCCAGCAGCTTAGAGGCGGAGAGAAACACCGGGGAGCTGTTTTTT.

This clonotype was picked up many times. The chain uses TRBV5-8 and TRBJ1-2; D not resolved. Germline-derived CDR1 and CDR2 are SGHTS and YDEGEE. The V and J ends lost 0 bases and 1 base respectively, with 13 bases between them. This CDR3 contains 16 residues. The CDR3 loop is CASSLDRKTYNYGYTF. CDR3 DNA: TGTGCCAGCAGCTTGGACCGGAAAACTTATAACTATGGCTACACCTTC.

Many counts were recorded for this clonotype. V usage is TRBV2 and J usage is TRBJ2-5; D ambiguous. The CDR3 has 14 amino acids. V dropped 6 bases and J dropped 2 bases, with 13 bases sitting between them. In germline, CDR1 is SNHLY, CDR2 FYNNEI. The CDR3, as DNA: TGTGCCAGCAGCCCCACAAGGGTACAAGAGACCCAGTACTTC. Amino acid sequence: CASSPTRVQETQYF.

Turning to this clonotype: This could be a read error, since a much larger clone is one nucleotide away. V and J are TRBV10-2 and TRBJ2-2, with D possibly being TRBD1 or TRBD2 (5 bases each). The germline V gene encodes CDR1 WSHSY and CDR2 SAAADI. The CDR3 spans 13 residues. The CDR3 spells CASRPRQTGELLF. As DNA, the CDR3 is TGCGCCAGCAGGCCCCGACAGACCGGGGAGCTGCTTTTT.

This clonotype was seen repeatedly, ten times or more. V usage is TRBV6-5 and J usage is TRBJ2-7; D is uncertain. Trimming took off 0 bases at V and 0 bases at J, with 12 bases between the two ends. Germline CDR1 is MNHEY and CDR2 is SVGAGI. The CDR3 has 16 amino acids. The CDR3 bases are TGTGCCAGCAGTTACTCGGGCGCTGGAAGCTCCTACGAGCAGTACTTC. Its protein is CASSYSGAGSSYEQYF.

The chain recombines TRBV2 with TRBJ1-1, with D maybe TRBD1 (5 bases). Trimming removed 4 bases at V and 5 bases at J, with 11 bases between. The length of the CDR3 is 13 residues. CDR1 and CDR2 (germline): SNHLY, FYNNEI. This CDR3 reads CASSVQAGTEAFF. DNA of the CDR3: TGTGCCAGCAGTGTACAGGCTGGGACTGAAGCTTTCTTT.

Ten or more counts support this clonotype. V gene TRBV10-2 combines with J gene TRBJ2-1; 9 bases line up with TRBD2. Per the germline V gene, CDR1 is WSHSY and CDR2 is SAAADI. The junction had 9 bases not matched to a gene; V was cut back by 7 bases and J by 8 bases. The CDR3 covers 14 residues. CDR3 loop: CASNAGGRGHEQFF. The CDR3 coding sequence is TGCGCCAGCAACGCGGGAGGGAGGGGGCATGAGCAGTTCTTC.

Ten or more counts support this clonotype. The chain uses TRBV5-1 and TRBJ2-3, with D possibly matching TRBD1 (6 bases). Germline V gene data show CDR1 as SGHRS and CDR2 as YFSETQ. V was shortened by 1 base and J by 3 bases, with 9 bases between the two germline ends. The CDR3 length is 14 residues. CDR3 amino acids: CASSLPGATDTQYF. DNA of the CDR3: TGCGCCAGCAGCTTGCCAGGGGCAACAGATACGCAGTATTTT.

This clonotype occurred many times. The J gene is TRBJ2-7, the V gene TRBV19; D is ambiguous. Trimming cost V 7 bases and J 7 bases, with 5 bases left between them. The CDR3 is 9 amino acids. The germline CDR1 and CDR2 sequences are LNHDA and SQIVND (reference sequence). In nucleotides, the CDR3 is TGTGCCAGTAATGCGGAGCAGTACTTC. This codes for CASNAEQYF.

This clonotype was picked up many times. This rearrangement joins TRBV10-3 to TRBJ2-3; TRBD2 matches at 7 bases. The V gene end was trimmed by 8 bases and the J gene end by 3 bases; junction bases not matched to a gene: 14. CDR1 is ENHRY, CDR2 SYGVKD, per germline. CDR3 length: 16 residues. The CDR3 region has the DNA TGTGCCATCGCGCCCCCCGAGCGGGGAGCAACAGATACGCAGTATTTT. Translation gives CAIAPPERGATDTQYF.

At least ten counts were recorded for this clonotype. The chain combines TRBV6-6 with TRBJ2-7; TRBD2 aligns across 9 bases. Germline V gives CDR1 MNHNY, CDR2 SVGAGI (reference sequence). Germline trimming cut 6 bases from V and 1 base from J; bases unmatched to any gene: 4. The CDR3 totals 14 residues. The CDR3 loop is CASRRLAESYEQYF. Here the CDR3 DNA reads TGTGCCAGCAGAAGACTAGCGGAGTCCTACGAGCAGTACTTC.

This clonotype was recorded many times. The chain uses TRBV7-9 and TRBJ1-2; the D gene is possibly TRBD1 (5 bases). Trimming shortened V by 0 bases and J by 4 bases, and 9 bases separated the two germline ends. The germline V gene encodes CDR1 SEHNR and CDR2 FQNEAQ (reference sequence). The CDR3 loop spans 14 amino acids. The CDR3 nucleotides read TGTGCCAGCAGCTTAGCAGGTGACAGCTATGGCTACACCTTC. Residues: CASSLAGDSYGYTF.

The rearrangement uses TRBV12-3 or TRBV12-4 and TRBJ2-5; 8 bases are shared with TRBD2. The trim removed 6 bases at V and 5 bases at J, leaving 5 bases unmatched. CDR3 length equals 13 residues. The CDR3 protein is CASRPGGLETQYF. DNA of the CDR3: TGTGCCAGCAGGCCGGGGGGGCTGGAGACCCAGTACTTC.